The entry below gives a single T cell receptor (beta chain) sequence along with its context. The antigen it binds to is not known. One base away there is no much larger clone; base qualities are not given. These data come from a study of blood T cell repertoires in COVID-19 (dated by TCRdb to about 2020). At the level of the whole study: The collaborator samples originated in the United States, Italy and Spain and spanned the acute and convalescent phases of COVID-19. The material from the prospective study consisted of cDNA or gDNA derived from T cells, B-cell-depleted T cells, or PBMCs. The repertoires were made available in a free public database intended to serve as a resource for research on the immune response to SARS-CoV-2. The samples were drawn from two sources: the first 160 participants of the ongoing ImmuneRACE study, and 950 to 1,500 subjects contributed by 6 global collaborators. Nearly every sample came with metadata listing a de-identified subject ID, COVID-19 status, age in years and sex. Deeply sampled blood TCRbeta repertoires from subjects exposed to, actively infected with, or recovered from COVID-19 were included in the dataset. Where available, HLA class I and class II types were obtained from metadata supplied by the sample provider rather than from assay-based typing. General conclusions and limits of the study: The amount of clinical and demographic metadata varied by source and participant and was provided uncurated.

The collaborating institutions used their own protocols to collect whole blood in K2EDTA tubes. Collaborator samples were shipped for TCRbeta analysis as frozen whole blood, isolated PBMCs, or DNA extracted from either sample type. Trimming at the junction amounts to 4 bases on V and 5 bases on J, and the germline ends lie 8 bases apart. From the germline V gene, CDR1 is SNHLY and CDR2 is FYNNEI. Including cysteine and phenylalanine, the CDR3 has 13 amino acids. The entry retains the CDR3 DNA only, 39 bases that are in frame from base 1. The immunoSEQ Assay, a bias-controlled multiplex PCR, was used to amplify TCRbeta CDR3 regions from genomic DNA. In the source study's methods: Nucleated cell counts per sample were estimated from amplification of reference gene primers within the assay. Sequence reads were collapsed and filtered to measure the absolute abundance of every unique TCRbeta CDR3 rearrangement. For each sample, productive Simpson clonality was calculated as the square root of Simpson's diversity index across productive rearrangements. TCRdb retrieved this table from immuneACCESS and kept in-frame rearrangements only. Not all clones are present; in checked studies, unresolved V genes account for under half, and no reason is known for the remainder. V, J and clone size derive from that table, while D and trimming were established from the DNA sequence. For this sample there are 150,000 to 200,000 clones; 90% appear just once. 0.5% to 0.55% of the sample lies in the top ten.

The receptor's source is a man aged 45-65 years with acute or convalescent COVID-19. The sequencing input was peripheral blood. This sequence uses TRBV2 and TRBJ2-2, with TRBD2 perhaps the D gene, on 5 matching bases. The nucleotide sequence is TGTGCCAGCAGTGGGGAGACGACCGGGGAGCTGTTTTTT. Its protein is CASSGETTGELFF.